The clone carrying this TCR beta chain came up a few times. Its antigen is still unknown. Time point meaning: newly diagnosed GD, antithyroid drugs for less than 3 months. PBMC RNA served as the TCR library source. This record belongs to a study of regulatory T cells in long-lasting Graves disease. General study results and limits: Possibly, too few samples lowered accuracy.

Germline CDR1 reads MDHEN; CDR2 reads SYDVKM. The CDR3 is made up of 15 amino acids. V lost 3 bases, J lost 0 bases, and 3 bases stayed unmatched. Assembly of TCR beta libraries relied on iRepertoire HTBI primers together with Arm-PCR of CDR3 regions. From the multiplex PCR reads, TCRdb called clonotypes with MiXCR, one entry per CDR3 protein. This sample has approximately 470,000 distinct CDR3 sequences, with about 17% found just once. These same records also appear under a second study, on T cells in Graves' hyperthyroidism and ophthalmopathy. That source notes: Reasons for excluding patients were uncontrolled infection, other autoimmune disease, pregnancy or lactation.

The chain has TRBV28 and TRBJ2-3; 7 positions match TRBD2. This TCR was recovered from a man aged 40-50 years with Graves disease. The source was peripheral blood mononuclear cells (PBMCs), collected at new diagnosis, from a patient treated with antithyroid drugs. CDR3 DNA sequence: TGTGCCAGCAGTTTCGGGACTACTAGCACAGATACGCAGTATTTT. Its protein product is CASSFGTTSTDTQYF.